The 17 T cell receptor beta chains given below trace back to one sample, sequenced in a study of CD8+ T cells in alopecia areata. It was cDNA, reverse transcribed from extracted RNA, that served as the sequencing template. The table came from immunoSEQ multiplex PCR; TCRdb's copy has only in-frame clones and leaves some out. The sample has 79,000 or so clones, around 66% seen once; the top ten hold 23%. Stated treatment: oral pan-JAK inhibitor, 5-10 mg twice daily. The source was CD8+ T cells sorted from blood, collected at week 24, from a patient treated with tofacitinib. These receptors were obtained from a human donor with alopecia areata.

CDR3 nucleotides: TGCGCCAGCAGCCAGTATGCCGGGACAGGGGGCGTCCTCCCCTACGAGCAGTACTTC. Its translation: CASSQYAGTGGVLPYEQYF. The chain employs TRBV4-1 and TRBJ2-7, with 12 positions matching TRBD1. In germline, CDR1 is MGHRA, CDR2 YSYEKL. J was trimmed by 2 bases and V by 3 bases; bases with no gene match: 14. The CDR3 is made up of 19 amino acids.

The CDR3, as DNA: TGCGCCAGCAGCCAAGATACGACGCCCTCTGGAAACACCATATATTTT. It yields the protein CASSQDTTPSGNTIYF. J is TRBJ1-3 and V is TRBV4-1; D not resolved. The V end lost 0 bases, the J end lost 0 bases, and 9 bases lay between the germline ends. This CDR3 has 16 amino acids. Germline V gene data show CDR1 as MGHRA and CDR2 as YSYEKL.

The chain is built from TRBV27 and TRBJ2-7, with D uncertain. Germline V gene sequence: CDR1 MNHEY, CDR2 SMNVEV (reference sequence). This CDR3 comprises 13 residues. V lost 2 bases and J lost 6, with 11 bases in between. The CDR3 loop reads CASSLPFSLEQYF. In DNA, the CDR3 is TGTGCCAGCAGTTTACCCTTCAGCCTCGAGCAGTACTTC.

The V call is TRBV7-9, the J call TRBJ1-2; 7 bases fit TRBD1. V was clipped by 3 bases and J by 8 bases; unmatched bases: 6. The CDR3 is 13 amino acids. The germline CDR1 and CDR2 sequences are SEHNR and FQNEAQ (reference sequence). CDR3 residues: CASSLYRGQGYTF. CDR3 in DNA: TGTGCCAGCAGCTTGTATAGGGGGCAGGGCTACACCTTC.

This chain uses TRBV30 with TRBJ2-7, with 9 bases identical to TRBD2. The CDR3 contains 16 residues. The J segment lost 2 bases and the V segment lost 1 base, leaving 9 bases of the junction unmatched. The V gene's germline CDR1 is GTSNPN and CDR2 SVGIG (reference sequence). The CDR3 is CAWSDRLAERAYEQYF. The CDR3 bases are TGTGCCTGGAGTGACAGACTAGCGGAGAGGGCCTACGAGCAGTACTTC.

This clone was counted a single time. V is TRBV4-1 and J is TRBJ1-2; the D gene is possibly TRBD1 (5 bases). Germline V lookup: CDR1 MGHRA, CDR2 YSYEKL. The V and J ends lost 2 bases and 6 bases respectively, with 16 bases between them. The CDR3 has 15 amino acids. The CDR3 is CASSQSLGVLDGYTF. CDR3 DNA: TGCGCCAGCAGCCAAAGCCTGGGGGTGCTCGATGGCTACACCTTC.

The chain links TRBV7-3 to TRBJ2-2; tentative D call: TRBD2 (5 bases). V shed 6 bases and J shed 4 bases, with 12 bases lying between them. In germline, CDR1 is SGHTA, CDR2 FQGTGA. The CDR3 covers 14 residues. The CDR3 bases are TGTGCCAGCAGATACACCACTAGCACCGGGGAGCTGTTTTTT. It translates to CASRYTTSTGELFF.

This clone was picked up one time. The CDR3 DNA reads as TGCAGCGTTGAAGCCTCCGCCGGGCCTCCCTACGAGCAGTACTTC. Amino acids: CSVEASAGPPYEQYF. This chain connects TRBV29-1 to TRBJ2-7; D ambiguous. The ends were cut back, 1 base at V and 2 bases at J, with 15 bases in the middle. The CDR3 consists of 15 residues. CDR1 and CDR2 (germline): SQVTM, ANQGSEA.

This clone occurred a few times. The chain joins TRBV27 to TRBJ1-1; 10 bases agree with TRBD1. J was trimmed by 7 bases and V by 4 bases; bases with no gene match: 6. The CDR3 consists of 14 residues. Germline V lookup: CDR1 MNHEY, CDR2 SMNVEV (reference sequence). The DNA of the CDR3 is TGTGCCAGCAGTTCCGGACAGGGGGGCCTTGAAGCTTTCTTT. It specifies CASSSGQGGLEAFF.

V gene TRBV7-6 combines with J gene TRBJ1-2, with D maybe TRBD1 (5 bases). V was pared by 5 bases and J by 8 bases, with 21 bases between. Germline loops: CDR1 SGHVS, CDR2 FNYEAQ. This CDR3 has 15 residues. The CDR3 sequence: CASSPRDATPGGYTF. Here the CDR3 DNA reads TGTGCCAGCAGCCCGAGGGACGCCACCCCGGGAGGCTACACCTTC.

This clone is deemed medium-sized (0.01 to 0.1%). J is TRBJ2-3 and V is TRBV7-3; D ambiguous. Germline CDR1 reads SGHTA; CDR2 reads FQGTGA. Trimming cost V 3 bases and J 6 bases, with 13 bases left between them. This CDR3 is built from 14 residues. The CDR3 DNA reads as TGTGCCAGCAGCTTGGAAAGGTCGATTGATACGCAGTATTTT. This sequence encodes CASSLERSIDTQYF.

This chain uses TRBV27 with TRBJ1-1, with D hard to call. V dropped 7 bases and J dropped 4 bases, with 10 bases sitting between them. The CDR3 length is 12 residues. CDR1 and CDR2 from the germline V gene are MNHEY and SMNVEV (reference sequence). Here the CDR3 DNA reads TGTGCCAGCAAAAAGGTGGGCACTGAAGCTTTCTTT. Protein: CASKKVGTEAFF.

The chain couples TRBV29-1 to TRBJ1-1, with 11 positions matching TRBD1. The ends lost 5 bases at V and 4 bases at J; junction bases unmatched: 3. The CDR3 runs to 13 residues. The germline gives CDR1 SQVTM, CDR2 ANQGSEA. The CDR3 bases are TGCAGCGTTTGGACAGGGGGCGGCACTGAAGCTTTCTTT. Translation gives CSVWTGGGTEAFF.

This sequence joins TRBV2 and TRBJ1-2; no clear D. Germline CDR1 and CDR2: SNHLY and FYNNEI. This CDR3 spans 13 amino acids. V was trimmed by 7 bases and J by 1 base, leaving 10 bases between them. The CDR3 protein is CASTDVLNYGYTF. CDR3 nucleotides: TGTGCCAGCACAGACGTTCTTAACTATGGCTACACCTTC.

This clone was seen only a few times. This chain joins TRBV27 and TRBJ1-2, with a tentative D call TRBD1 (6 bases). The germline V gene has CDR1 MNHEY and CDR2 SMNVEV (reference sequence). With 5 bases removed from V and 0 bases from J, the gap between germline ends came to 10 bases. CDR3 size: 14 residues. The DNA for the CDR3 is TGTGCCAGCAGTACGGGACAAACTAACTATGGCTACACCTTC. It encodes CASSTGQTNYGYTF.

This clone was detected only a few times. This chain links TRBV19 with TRBJ1-5, with 9 bases lining up with TRBD1. From germline, CDR1 is LNHDA and CDR2 SQIVND (reference sequence). The junction had 6 bases not matched to a gene; V was cut back by 3 bases and J by 0 bases. The CDR3 sequence is 17 residues long. CDR3: CASSIGTGTYSNQPQHF. The CDR3 region has the DNA TGTGCCAGTAGTATTGGGACAGGGACTTATAGCAATCAGCCCCAGCATTTT.

The J gene is TRBJ2-7, the V gene TRBV4-1; D unresolved. There are 12 residues in the CDR3. Trimming stripped 0 bases from V and 5 bases from J, with 5 bases between. Germline CDR1 is MGHRA and CDR2 is YSYEKL. In nucleotides, the CDR3 is TGCGCCAGCAGCCAAGATCCCCACGAGCAGTACTTC. Its protein is CASSQDPHEQYF.